The sequence of this TCR beta chain was determined in a study of shared clonotypes between healthy human individuals. The method was immunoSEQ multiplex PCR; TCRdb's version includes in-frame clones alone and lacks a portion of them. The sample has more than 2,000,000 clones, approximately 90% seen once. About this clone: Its antigen is not known.

Study observations and caveats: Memory subsets generally showed smaller estimated richness than naive subsets did.

Deletions cut 1 base from V and 0 bases from J, with 10 bases between. Germline lookup yields CDR1 SGHTA and CDR2 FQGNSA. The CDR3 sequence is 16 residues long. The receptor was isolated from a man between 18 and 29 years old in good health. The sample consisted of naive CD4+ T cells sorted from blood. Regarding subset: CD45RA+ positively selected. This rearrangement joins TRBV7-2 to TRBJ1-3; D is undetermined. The CDR3 bases are TGTGCCAGCAGCTTAGGGCAGCCAGACTCTGGAAACACCATATATTTT. Its protein is CASSLGQPDSGNTIYF.